Reported below is one TCR beta chain. As yet, its antigen is unknown. Sorted subsets were amplified in replicate PCRs using approximately 0.2 ug DNA, tens of thousands of T cell genomes. Libraries were prepared by immunoSEQ multiplex PCR; TCRdb keeps only in-frame clonotypes and omits some of them. The sample gives under 1,100,000 clones, approximately 80% of which show up once; roughly 0.57% is in the top ten. This specimen comes from a study of shared clonotypes between healthy human individuals. As for the study in general: Three CD4 naive, three CD4 memory, two CD8 naive and one CD8 memory plate were used per donor. Broader study findings: With few donors, the genetic and exposure-history diversity represented was limited.

Trimming removed 0 bases at V and 6 bases at J, with 12 bases between. This CDR3 region has 14 residues. Germline CDR1 is SGDLS and CDR2 is YYNGEE. The TCR originated in a young man in good health. Some clones in this sample may be carry-over from other donors' samples. Sequencing was carried out using memory CD4+ T cells from PBMCs. Sample subset: CD45RA-negative fraction. The chain employs TRBV9 and TRBJ1-1; D gene ambiguous. CDR3 loop: CASSVGVERAEAFF. CDR3 sequence (DNA): TGTGCCAGCAGCGTAGGGGTAGAGAGGGCTGAAGCTTTCTTT.